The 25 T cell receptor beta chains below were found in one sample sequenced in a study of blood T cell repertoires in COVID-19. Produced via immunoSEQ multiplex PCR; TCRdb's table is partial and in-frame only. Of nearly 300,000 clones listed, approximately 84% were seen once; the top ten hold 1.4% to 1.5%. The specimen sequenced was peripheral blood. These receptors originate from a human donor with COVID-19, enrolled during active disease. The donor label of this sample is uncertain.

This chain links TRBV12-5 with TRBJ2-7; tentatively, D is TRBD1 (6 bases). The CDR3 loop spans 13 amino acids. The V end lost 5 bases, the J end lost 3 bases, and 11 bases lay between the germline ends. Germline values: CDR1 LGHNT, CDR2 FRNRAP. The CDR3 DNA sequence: TGTGCTAGTGGTCCCCAGGACAGCTACGAGCAGTACTTC. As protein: CASGPQDSYEQYF. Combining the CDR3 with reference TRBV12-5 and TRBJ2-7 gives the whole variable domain DARVTQTPRHKVTEMGQEVTMRCQPILGHNTVFWYRQTMMQGLELLAYFRNRAPLDDSGMPKDRFSAEMPDATLATLKIQPSEPRDSAVYFCASGPQDSYEQYFGPGTRLTVT.

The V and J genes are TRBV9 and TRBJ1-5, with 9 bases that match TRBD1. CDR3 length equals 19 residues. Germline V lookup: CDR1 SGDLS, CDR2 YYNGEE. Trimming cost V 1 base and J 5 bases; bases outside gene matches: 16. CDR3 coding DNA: TGTGCCAGCAGCGTAATATGTACAGGGGGCTTTCTCGATTATCAGCCCCAGCATTTT. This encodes CASSVICTGGFLDYQPQHF. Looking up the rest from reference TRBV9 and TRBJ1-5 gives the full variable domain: DSGVTQTPKHLITATGQRVTLRCSPRSGDLSVYWYQQSLDQGLQFLIQYYNGEERAKGNILERFSAQQFPDLHSELNLSSLELGDSALYFCASSVICTGGFLDYQPQHFGDGTRLSIL.

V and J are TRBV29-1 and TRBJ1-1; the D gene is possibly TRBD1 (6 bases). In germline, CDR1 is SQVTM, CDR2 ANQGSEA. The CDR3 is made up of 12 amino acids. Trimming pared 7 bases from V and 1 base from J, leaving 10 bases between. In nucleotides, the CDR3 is TGCAGCGCCGGACAGCAGAACACTGAAGCTTTCTTT. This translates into CSAGQQNTEAFF.

The chain's CDR3 is CASSLGMAGNYGYTF. CDR3 in DNA: TGTGCCAGCAGCTTAGGAATGGCAGGAAACTATGGCTACACCTTC. The gene calls are TRBV7-2 and TRBJ1-2; no clear D gene. This CDR3 is built from 15 residues. Between the trimmed V and J ends, which lost 1 base and 2 bases, there was a span of 11 bases. Germline values: CDR1 SGHTA, CDR2 FQGNSA.

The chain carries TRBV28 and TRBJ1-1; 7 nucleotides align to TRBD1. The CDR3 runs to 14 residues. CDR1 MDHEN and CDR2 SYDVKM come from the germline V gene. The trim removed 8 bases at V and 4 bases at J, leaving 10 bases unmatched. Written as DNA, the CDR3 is TGTGCCAGCTTGCCAGGGGGTTTTAGCACTGAAGCTTTCTTT. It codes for CASLPGGFSTEAFF.

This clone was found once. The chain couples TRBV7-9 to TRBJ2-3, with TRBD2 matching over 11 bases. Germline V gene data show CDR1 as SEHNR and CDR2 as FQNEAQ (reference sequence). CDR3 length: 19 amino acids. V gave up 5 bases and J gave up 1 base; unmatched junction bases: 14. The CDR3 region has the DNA TGTGCCAGCAGCCCACGACTCCCCCTAGCGGGAGGCCGCACAGATACGCAGTATTTT. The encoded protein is CASSPRLPLAGGRTDTQYF.

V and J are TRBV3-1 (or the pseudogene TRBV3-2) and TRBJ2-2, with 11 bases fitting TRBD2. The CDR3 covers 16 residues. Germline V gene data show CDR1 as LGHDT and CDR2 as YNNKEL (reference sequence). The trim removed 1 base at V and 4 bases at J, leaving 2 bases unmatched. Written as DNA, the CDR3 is TGTGCCAGCAGCCAAGTAGCGGGAGGGTTCACCGGGGAGCTGTTTTTT. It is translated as CASSQVAGGFTGELFF.

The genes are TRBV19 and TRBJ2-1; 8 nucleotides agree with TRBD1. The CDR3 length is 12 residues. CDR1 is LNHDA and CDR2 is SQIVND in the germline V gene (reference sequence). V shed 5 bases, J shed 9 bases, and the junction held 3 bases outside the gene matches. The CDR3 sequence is CASSPGQVEQFF. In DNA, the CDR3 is TGTGCCAGTAGTCCGGGACAGGTTGAGCAGTTCTTC.

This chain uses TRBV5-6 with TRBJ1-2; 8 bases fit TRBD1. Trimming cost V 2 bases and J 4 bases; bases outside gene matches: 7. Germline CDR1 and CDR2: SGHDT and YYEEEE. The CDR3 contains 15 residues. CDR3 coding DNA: TGTGCCAGCAGCTTACCCTCGGGACAGGTCTATGGCTACACCTTC. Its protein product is CASSLPSGQVYGYTF.

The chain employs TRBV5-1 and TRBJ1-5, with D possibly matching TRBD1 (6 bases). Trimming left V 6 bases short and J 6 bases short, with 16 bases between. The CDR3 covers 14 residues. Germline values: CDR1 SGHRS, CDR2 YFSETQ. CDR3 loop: CASNQVPGAQPQHF. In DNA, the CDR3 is TGCGCCAGCAATCAGGTACCAGGGGCTCAGCCCCAGCATTTT.

CDR3 sequence reads: CASSSPGAENTEAFF. The DNA for the CDR3 is TGTGCCAGCAGCTCCCCAGGGGCCGAGAACACTGAAGCTTTCTTT. The chain uses TRBV13 and TRBJ1-1; D is possibly TRBD1 (6 bases). The CDR3 covers 15 residues. V was trimmed by 4 bases and J by 1 base, leaving 13 bases between them. Germline values: CDR1 PRHDT, CDR2 FYEKMQ (reference sequence).

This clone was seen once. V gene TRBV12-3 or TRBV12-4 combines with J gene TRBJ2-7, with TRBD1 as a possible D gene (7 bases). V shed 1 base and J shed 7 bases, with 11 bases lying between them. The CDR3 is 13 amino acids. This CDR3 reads CASSLGQGGEQYF. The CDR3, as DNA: TGTGCCAGCAGTTTAGGACAGGGAGGTGAGCAGTACTTC.

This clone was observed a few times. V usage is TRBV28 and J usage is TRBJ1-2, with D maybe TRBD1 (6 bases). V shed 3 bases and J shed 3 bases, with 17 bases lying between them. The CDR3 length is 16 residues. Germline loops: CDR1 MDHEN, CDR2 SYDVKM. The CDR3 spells CASSFDRLQGHYGYTF. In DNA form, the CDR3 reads TGTGCCAGCAGTTTCGACAGGCTCCAGGGTCACTATGGCTACACCTTC.

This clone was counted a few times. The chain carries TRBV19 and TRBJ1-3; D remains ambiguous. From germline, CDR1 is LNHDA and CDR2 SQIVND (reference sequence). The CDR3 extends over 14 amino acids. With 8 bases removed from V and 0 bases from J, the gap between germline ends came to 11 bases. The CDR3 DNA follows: TGTGCCAGTTCATTTGGGAGCTCTGGAAACACCATATATTTT. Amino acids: CASSFGSSGNTIYF.

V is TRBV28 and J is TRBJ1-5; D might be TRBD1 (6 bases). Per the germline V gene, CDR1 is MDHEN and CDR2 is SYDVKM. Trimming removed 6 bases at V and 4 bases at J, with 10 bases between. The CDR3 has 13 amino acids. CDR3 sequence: CASRGQLNQPQHF. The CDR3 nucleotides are TGTGCCAGCAGAGGACAGCTGAATCAGCCCCAGCATTTT.

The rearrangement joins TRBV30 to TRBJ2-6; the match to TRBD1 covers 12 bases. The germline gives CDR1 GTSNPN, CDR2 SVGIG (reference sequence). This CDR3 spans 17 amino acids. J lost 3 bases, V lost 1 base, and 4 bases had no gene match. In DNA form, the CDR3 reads TGTGCCTGGAGTGCTGGGACAGGGGGCTATGGGGCCAACGTCCTGACTTTC. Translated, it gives CAWSAGTGGYGANVLTF.

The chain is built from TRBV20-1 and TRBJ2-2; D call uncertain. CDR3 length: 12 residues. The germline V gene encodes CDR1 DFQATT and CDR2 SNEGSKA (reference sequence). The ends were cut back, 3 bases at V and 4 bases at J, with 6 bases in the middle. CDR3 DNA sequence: TGCAGTGCTAGTCCCCGCACCGGGGAGCTGTTTTTT. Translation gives CSASPRTGELFF.

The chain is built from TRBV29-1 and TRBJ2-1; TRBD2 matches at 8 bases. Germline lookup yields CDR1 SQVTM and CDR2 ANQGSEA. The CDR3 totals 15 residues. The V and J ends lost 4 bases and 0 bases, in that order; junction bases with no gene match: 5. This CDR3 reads CSVAWLAGSYNEQFF. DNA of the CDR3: TGCAGCGTTGCGTGGCTAGCGGGCTCCTACAATGAGCAGTTCTTC.

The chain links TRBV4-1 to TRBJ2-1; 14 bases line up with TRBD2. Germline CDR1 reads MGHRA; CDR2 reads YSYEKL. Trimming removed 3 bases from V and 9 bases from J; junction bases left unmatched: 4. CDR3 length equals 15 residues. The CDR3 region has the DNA TGCGCCAGCAGCCAGGGACTAGCGGGAGTCGGTGAGCAGTTCTTC. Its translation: CASSQGLAGVGEQFF.

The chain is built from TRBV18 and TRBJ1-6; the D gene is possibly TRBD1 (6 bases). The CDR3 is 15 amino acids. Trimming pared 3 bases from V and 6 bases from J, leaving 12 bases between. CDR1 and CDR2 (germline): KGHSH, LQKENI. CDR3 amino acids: CASSPRTVINSPLHF. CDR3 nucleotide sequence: TGTGCCAGCTCACCGAGGACAGTGATTAATTCACCCCTCCACTTT.

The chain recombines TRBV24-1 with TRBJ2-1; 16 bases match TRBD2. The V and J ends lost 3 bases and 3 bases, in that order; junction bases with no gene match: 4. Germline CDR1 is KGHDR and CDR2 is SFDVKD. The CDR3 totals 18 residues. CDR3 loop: CATSDGTSGRVGYNEQFF. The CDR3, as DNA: TGTGCCACCAGTGATGGGACTAGCGGGAGGGTCGGCTACAATGAGCAGTTCTTC.

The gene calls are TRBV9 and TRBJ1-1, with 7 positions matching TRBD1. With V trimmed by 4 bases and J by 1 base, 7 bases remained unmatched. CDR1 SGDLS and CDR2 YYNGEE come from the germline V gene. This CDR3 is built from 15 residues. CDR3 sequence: CASSKSGTENTEAFF. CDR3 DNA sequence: TGTGCCAGCAGCAAGTCCGGGACAGAGAACACTGAAGCTTTCTTT.

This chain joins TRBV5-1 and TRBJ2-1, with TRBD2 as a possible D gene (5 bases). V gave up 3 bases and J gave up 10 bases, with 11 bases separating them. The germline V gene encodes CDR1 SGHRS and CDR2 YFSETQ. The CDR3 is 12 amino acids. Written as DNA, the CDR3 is TGCGCCAGCAGCTACGGGGATTGGGAGCAGTTCTTC. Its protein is CASSYGDWEQFF.

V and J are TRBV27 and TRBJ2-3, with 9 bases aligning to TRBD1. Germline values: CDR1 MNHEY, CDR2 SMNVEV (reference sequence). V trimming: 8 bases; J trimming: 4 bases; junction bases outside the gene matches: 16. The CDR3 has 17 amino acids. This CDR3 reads CASSSSTWDRAADTQYF. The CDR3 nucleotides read TGTGCCAGCTCTTCCTCAACGTGGGACAGGGCAGCAGATACGCAGTATTTT.

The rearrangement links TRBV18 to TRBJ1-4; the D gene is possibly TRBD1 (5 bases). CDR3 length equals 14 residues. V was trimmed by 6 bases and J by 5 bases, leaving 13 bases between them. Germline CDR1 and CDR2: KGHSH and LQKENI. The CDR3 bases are TGTGCCAGCTCCCAGGGACTGACCAATGAAAAACTGTTTTTT. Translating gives CASSQGLTNEKLFF. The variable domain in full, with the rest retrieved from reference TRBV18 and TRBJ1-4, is NAGVMQNPRHLVRRRGQEARLRCSPMKGHSHVYWYRQLPEEGLKFMVYLQKENIIDESGMPKERFSAEFPKEGPSILRIQQVVRGDSAAYFCASSQGLTNEKLFFGSGTQLSVL.